The 31 T cell receptor beta chains in this list originate from one sample, sequenced in a study of blood T cell repertoires in COVID-19. Sequencing was performed with immunoSEQ multiplex PCR; in TCRdb, only in-frame clones are kept and a portion is missing. The profile shows almost 300,000 clones, approximately 86% of them singletons. The material sequenced was peripheral blood. Receptors originate from a man between 65 and 85 years old with acute or convalescent COVID-19.

CDR3 coding DNA: TGTGCCAGCAGCGTACGGGGACTAGCGGGGGCCGGGGGCACAGATACGCAGTATTTT. Protein: CASSVRGLAGAGGTDTQYF. The chain carries TRBV9 and TRBJ2-3; TRBD2 aligns across 14 bases. The length of the CDR3 is 19 residues. Trimming cost V 1 base and J 1 base; bases outside gene matches: 8. Germline V gene data show CDR1 as SGDLS and CDR2 as YYNGEE.

V gene TRBV6-5 combines with J gene TRBJ1-1, with 7 bases lining up with TRBD1. CDR3 length: 12 amino acids. The germline V gene encodes CDR1 MNHEY and CDR2 SVGAGI. J gave up 7 bases and V 6 bases, and 5 bases lay outside the gene matches. The CDR3 is CASSKDRSEAFF. In DNA, the CDR3 is TGTGCCAGCAGCAAGGACAGGAGTGAAGCTTTCTTT.

The chain has TRBV3-1 (or the pseudogene TRBV3-2) and TRBJ1-1, with a possible D match to TRBD1 (5 bases). CDR3 length: 19 residues. The V gene's germline CDR1 is LGHDT and CDR2 YNNKEL (reference sequence). V was pared by 3 bases and J by 8 bases, with 31 bases between. The CDR3 reads CASSHIRVFVRKGLWEAFF. The CDR3 DNA reads as TGTGCCAGCAGCCATATCCGCGTGTTCGTCAGGAAGGGGCTTTGGGAAGCTTTCTTT.

The V call is TRBV19, the J call TRBJ1-5; TRBD1 might be the D (5 bases). Germline CDR1 and CDR2: LNHDA and SQIVND (reference sequence). CDR3 size: 15 residues. With 1 base removed from V and 6 bases from J, the gap between germline ends came to 13 bases. The CDR3 DNA sequence: TGTGCCAGTAGTATAGTAAGACGGGGGACTCAGCCCCAGCATTTT. Encoded protein: CASSIVRRGTQPQHF.

The rearrangement uses TRBV5-4 and TRBJ2-3; the match to TRBD2 covers 12 bases. V shed 5 bases and J 3 bases; nucleotides not matched to a gene: 4. Germline loops: CDR1 SGHNT, CDR2 YYREEE (reference sequence). CDR3 length: 15 residues. The CDR3 sequence: CASSFGTSGTDTQYF. The CDR3 DNA sequence: TGTGCCAGCAGTTTCGGGACTAGCGGGACAGATACGCAGTATTTT.

This chain connects TRBV4-3 to TRBJ2-1, with 9 bases that match TRBD1. The CDR3 consists of 13 residues. Trimming at V came to 3 bases and at J to 8 bases, leaving 2 bases not matched to a gene. Germline CDR1 reads LGHNA; CDR2 reads YSLEER. CDR3 sequence reads: CASSHRTGDEQFF. CDR3 DNA sequence: TGCGCCAGCAGCCACAGGACAGGGGATGAGCAGTTCTTC.

This clone was detected once. The chain links TRBV4-3 to TRBJ1-2, with D perhaps TRBD1 (5 bases). The CDR3 extends over 13 amino acids. CDR1 is LGHNA and CDR2 is YSLEER in the germline V gene. The germline V and J ends were trimmed by 4 bases and 7 bases, with 13 bases remaining between them. The DNA of the CDR3 is TGCGCCAGCAGCCGGAACGTAGGGGTTGGCTACACCTTC. Translating gives CASSRNVGVGYTF.

The V call is TRBV3-1 (or the pseudogene TRBV3-2), the J call TRBJ1-6; weak D call: TRBD1 (5 bases). V gave up 0 bases and J gave up 10 bases, with 16 bases separating them. Per the germline V gene, CDR1 is LGHDT and CDR2 is YNNKEL (reference sequence). There are 16 residues in the CDR3. The CDR3 sequence: CASSQDSRAGGSPLHF. Here the CDR3 DNA reads TGTGCCAGCAGCCAAGACTCCAGGGCAGGTGGATCACCCCTCCACTTT.

The chain links TRBV11-2 to TRBJ1-1; TRBD1 matches 10 bases. The germline gives CDR1 SGHAT, CDR2 FQNNGV. This CDR3 has 15 amino acids. V lost 3 bases, J lost 4 bases, and 5 bases stayed unmatched. In nucleotides, the CDR3 is TGTGCCAGCAGCTTCGGGACAGGGGTTCTCACTGAAGCTTTCTTT. Translated: CASSFGTGVLTEAFF.

The rearrangement links TRBV2 to TRBJ1-5; D perhaps matches TRBD1 (6 bases). With 6 bases removed from V and 3 bases from J, the gap between germline ends came to 9 bases. This CDR3 is 13 amino acids long. Germline CDR1 reads SNHLY; CDR2 reads FYNNEI. This CDR3 reads CASRTGFNQPQHF. CDR3 in DNA: TGTGCCAGCAGAACAGGGTTCAATCAGCCCCAGCATTTT.

The chain recombines TRBV5-6 with TRBJ2-1, with 9 bases that match TRBD1. The J segment lost 4 bases and the V segment lost 5 bases, leaving 13 bases of the junction unmatched. The CDR3 contains 17 residues. Germline-derived CDR1 and CDR2 are SGHDT and YYEEEE. The CDR3: CASSLEKGTGTYNEQFF. CDR3 DNA: TGTGCCAGCAGTCTTGAGAAAGGGACAGGGACATACAATGAGCAGTTCTTC.

This chain connects TRBV6-7 to TRBJ2-2; D call uncertain. Being an ORF, TRBV6-7 has a function that is uncertain. With 7 bases removed from V and 8 bases from J, the gap between germline ends came to 14 bases. This CDR3 is 13 amino acids long. CDR3 coding DNA: TGTGCCAGCACCCTCCCCGCGAGGGGGGAGCTGTTTTTT. This codes for CASTLPARGELFF.

The chain is built from TRBV3-1 (or the pseudogene TRBV3-2) and TRBJ1-2; 8 positions agree with TRBD1. Germline V gene sequence: CDR1 LGHDT, CDR2 YNNKEL (reference sequence). Trimming took 4 bases from V and 8 from J; bases not matched to a gene: 9. The CDR3 is 14 residues long. The DNA for the CDR3 is TGTGCCAGCAGCCCCCGACAGGGGATACGCGGCTACACCTTC. It translates to CASSPRQGIRGYTF.

This clone was detected only a few times. The chain carries TRBV5-1 and TRBJ2-1, with D perhaps matching TRBD2 (6 bases). The V gene lost 1 base and the J gene lost 4 bases, with 15 bases spanning the gap. Germline V gene lookup returns CDR1 SGHRS and CDR2 YFSETQ. The CDR3 loop spans 16 amino acids. Here the CDR3 reads CASSLFGRGGYNEQFF. Here the CDR3 DNA reads TGCGCCAGCAGCTTGTTTGGGCGGGGCGGGTACAATGAGCAGTTCTTC.

The V and J genes are TRBV5-4 and TRBJ2-1; 8 bases agree with TRBD1. Germline loops: CDR1 SGHNT, CDR2 YYREEE (reference sequence). The ends lost 0 bases at V and 7 bases at J; junction bases unmatched: 6. This CDR3 is built from 15 residues. CDR3 loop: CASSLAAGGFNEQFF. As DNA, the CDR3 is TGTGCCAGCAGCTTGGCGGCAGGGGGCTTTAATGAGCAGTTCTTC.

This clone was picked up one time. CDR3 bases: TGTGCCAGTAGTATGGGACTAGCGGTTAATGAGCAGTTCTTC. Translation gives CASSMGLAVNEQFF. The chain is built from TRBV19 and TRBJ2-1, with 11 bases that match TRBD2. Germline CDR1 LNHDA, CDR2 SQIVND (reference sequence). The CDR3 runs to 14 residues. With V trimmed by 3 bases and J by 7 bases, 2 bases remained unmatched.

The V gene is TRBV5-5, the J gene TRBJ1-2, with 8 bases that match TRBD1. From germline, CDR1 is SGHKS and CDR2 YYEKEE (reference sequence). CDR3 length equals 13 residues. J lost 6 bases, V lost 3 bases, and 4 bases had no gene match. The CDR3 nucleotides are TGTGCCAGCAGCTCGCACAGGGGGGATGGCTACACCTTC. Residues: CASSSHRGDGYTF.

CDR3 sequence (DNA): TGTGCCAGCAGTTACCGTGCCCCACAGGGGAAGGGGAATCAGCCCCAGCATTTT. Amino acid sequence: CASSYRAPQGKGNQPQHF. The rearrangement links TRBV6-2 or TRBV6-3 to TRBJ1-5; 7 bases are a match to TRBD1. Trimming cost V 2 bases and J 4 bases; bases outside gene matches: 14. In germline, CDR1 is MNHEY, CDR2 SVGEGT. CDR3 length: 18 residues.

Remarks on this clone: Other DNA sequences in this sample translate to the same CDR3. This chain uses TRBV9 with TRBJ2-3; TRBD1 is a possible D gene (5 bases). Trimming cost V 2 bases and J 4 bases, with 8 bases left between them. In germline, CDR1 is SGDLS, CDR2 YYNGEE. The length of the CDR3 is 13 residues. The DNA for the CDR3 is TGTGCCAGCAGCGTTCAGGGTGCAGATACGCAGTATTTT. Amino acid sequence: CASSVQGADTQYF.

The sample holds a few counts of this clone. J is TRBJ2-5 and V is TRBV11-2, with 7 bases aligning to TRBD2. Trimming at V came to 1 base and at J to 12 bases, leaving 2 bases not matched to a gene. There are 11 residues in the CDR3. Germline CDR1 SGHAT, CDR2 FQNNGV. The CDR3: CASSLGAGEYF. The DNA of the CDR3 is TGTGCCAGCAGCTTAGGGGCGGGGGAGTACTTC.

The V gene is TRBV6-2 or TRBV6-3, the J gene TRBJ2-2; D is perhaps TRBD2 (5 bases). V dropped 0 bases and J dropped 8 bases, with 16 bases sitting between them. The CDR3 loop spans 16 amino acids. CDR1 is MNHEY, CDR2 SVGEGT, per germline. This CDR3 is CASSYSVGSLRGELFF. As DNA, the CDR3 is TGTGCCAGCAGTTACTCTGTAGGGAGCTTAAGAGGGGAGCTGTTTTTT.

The chain uses TRBV9 and TRBJ1-4; perhaps TRBD1 as D (5 bases). Germline V lookup: CDR1 SGDLS, CDR2 YYNGEE. The V gene lost 0 bases and the J gene lost 2 bases, with 17 bases spanning the gap. This CDR3 has 18 residues. The DNA for the CDR3 is TGTGCCAGCAGCGTAGCTAGAATATTGACAGAGACTAATGAAAAACTGTTTTTT. This encodes CASSVARILTETNEKLFF.

This chain's CDR3 is CASSRQGSMNTEAFF. Here the CDR3 DNA reads TGTGCCAGCAGTCGACAGGGCAGCATGAACACTGAAGCTTTCTTT. The chain uses TRBV25-1 and TRBJ1-1; 7 bases agree with TRBD1. With V trimmed by 5 bases and J by 0 bases, 6 bases remained unmatched. CDR3 length equals 15 residues. In germline, CDR1 is MGHDK, CDR2 SYGVNS.

The CDR3 reads CASSFRQGSLHSGNTIYF. The CDR3 DNA reads as TGTGCCAGCAGCTTCAGACAGGGGTCCCTCCACTCTGGAAACACCATATATTTT. V and J are TRBV7-3 and TRBJ1-3; TRBD1 matches 8 bases. The CDR3 is 18 amino acids. V was clipped by 3 bases and J by 0 bases; unmatched bases: 10. The germline gives CDR1 SGHTA, CDR2 FQGTGA.

This chain joins TRBV28 and TRBJ1-2; 8 bases align to TRBD1. CDR1 MDHEN and CDR2 SYDVKM come from the germline V gene. V trimming: 3 bases; J trimming: 7 bases; junction bases outside the gene matches: 4. CDR3 length: 13 residues. CDR3 protein: CASSFQGAAGYTF. CDR3 nucleotides: TGTGCCAGCAGTTTCCAGGGGGCGGCTGGCTACACCTTC.

The CDR3 DNA is TGTGCCAGAGCGCTAATCTGGGGGGGCCAAGAGACCCAGTACTTC. Encoded protein: CARALIWGGQETQYF. The chain combines TRBV5-5 with TRBJ2-5; TRBD2 aligns across 7 bases. Germline V lookup: CDR1 SGHKS, CDR2 YYEKEE (reference sequence). The V and J ends lost 8 bases and 1 base, in that order; junction bases with no gene match: 11. This CDR3 comprises 15 residues. Full variable domain (remainder filled in from reference TRBV5-5 and TRBJ2-5): DAGVTQSPTHLIKTRGQQVTLRCSPISGHKSVSWYQQVLGQGPQFIFQYYEKEERGRGNFPDRFSARQFPNYSSELNVNALLLGDSALYLCARALIWGGQETQYFGPGTRLLVL.

This rearrangement joins TRBV4-2 to TRBJ2-1, with 8 bases aligning to TRBD2. Germline values: CDR1 LGHNA, CDR2 YNFKEQ. V gave up 3 bases and J gave up 3 bases; unmatched junction bases: 10. CDR3 length: 17 residues. CDR3 coding DNA: TGTGCCAGCAGCCAGTTCCTACTGGCGGGGGGCTACAATGAGCAGTTCTTC. This translates into CASSQFLLAGGYNEQFF.

V is TRBV5-6 and J is TRBJ2-3; D not resolved. This CDR3 has 16 amino acids. Germline V gene sequence: CDR1 SGHDT, CDR2 YYEEEE. V lost 0 bases, J lost 0 bases, and 11 bases lay in between. CDR3 in amino acids: CASSLGPSYSTDTQYF. The CDR3 nucleotides are TGTGCCAGCAGCTTGGGCCCCTCCTATAGCACAGATACGCAGTATTTT.

This clone was observed once. V usage is TRBV24-1 and J usage is TRBJ1-5; D gene unclear. The germline V gene has CDR1 KGHDR and CDR2 SFDVKD. The CDR3 runs 14 residues. V lost 9 bases, J lost 0 bases, and 11 bases lay in between. The CDR3 nucleotides are TGTGCCACCGGGCCCGCCTATAGCAATCAGCCCCAGCATTTT. It codes for CATGPAYSNQPQHF.

The chain combines TRBV5-4 with TRBJ1-1, with 7 bases identical to TRBD1. The CDR3 covers 14 residues. Trimming at V came to 2 bases and at J to 1 base, leaving 2 bases not matched to a gene. Germline V lookup: CDR1 SGHNT, CDR2 YYREEE (reference sequence). The CDR3 coding sequence is TGTGCCAGCAGCTTTCCAGGGGGGAACACTGAAGCTTTCTTT. This codes for CASSFPGGNTEAFF.

This chain connects TRBV3-1 (or the pseudogene TRBV3-2) to TRBJ2-1; possible D gene TRBD2, 7 bases. The CDR3 contains 15 residues. The V and J ends lost 0 bases and 9 bases respectively, with 15 bases between them. The germline V gene encodes CDR1 LGHDT and CDR2 YNNKEL (reference sequence). The CDR3 here is CASSQDNAAGAEQFF. The CDR3 nucleotides read TGTGCCAGCAGCCAAGATAACGCGGCGGGGGCTGAGCAGTTCTTC.